The 23 T cell receptor beta chains in this list originate from one sample, sequenced in a study of T cell responses to AZD1222 COVID-19 vaccine. Data came from immunoSEQ multiplex PCR; TCRdb stores just in-frame clones and leaves some out. Of over 95,000 clones in the sample, around nine tenths were seen once. The material sequenced was peripheral blood, taken on day 0 of AZD1222 vaccination. Source of these receptors: an adult in good health.

The chain combines TRBV20-1 with TRBJ1-2, with D possibly being TRBD1 (5 bases). V gave up 3 bases and J gave up 4 bases, with 15 bases separating them. Germline CDR1 DFQATT, CDR2 SNEGSKA (reference sequence). The CDR3 length is 14 residues. CDR3 amino acids: CSASRPGFIYGYTF. The CDR3 coding sequence is TGCAGTGCTAGTAGGCCAGGGTTTATCTATGGCTACACCTTC.

This clone has just one count. This chain uses TRBV21-1 with TRBJ2-7; the table's D call of TRBD1 was not tested on the DNA. TRBV21-1 is flagged as a pseudogene. The CDR3 extends over 19 amino acids. The CDR3 reads CASSTDTGGRSLGDYEQYF. In nucleotides, the CDR3 is TGTGCCAGCAGCACTGACACAGGGGGCCGGAGCTTGGGCGACTACGAGCAGTACTTC.

The chain uses TRBV18 and TRBJ2-7; 9 positions match TRBD1. V lost 3 bases to trimming and J lost 6 bases; unmatched junction nucleotides: 12. CDR1 is KGHSH, CDR2 LQKENI, per germline. The CDR3 spans 16 residues. CDR3 nucleotide sequence: TGTGCCAGCTCACCGACTGGGACAGGGAGGGGAAGCGAGCAGTACTTC. It translates to CASSPTGTGRGSEQYF. The full variable domain, with the rest looked up from reference TRBV18 and TRBJ2-7, is NAGVMQNPRHLVRRRGQEARLRCSPMKGHSHVYWYRQLPEEGLKFMVYLQKENIIDESGMPKERFSAEFPKEGPSILRIQQVVRGDSAAYFCASSPTGTGRGSEQYFGPGTRLTVT.

The chain employs TRBV3-1 (or the pseudogene TRBV3-2) and TRBJ2-7, with no clear D. V lost 4 bases, J lost 1 base, and 14 bases lay in between. The germline V gene encodes CDR1 LGHDT and CDR2 YNNKEL (reference sequence). The CDR3 totals 15 residues. The CDR3 spells CASSLQGQNSYEQYF. The CDR3 DNA follows: TGTGCCAGCAGCCTCCAAGGGCAGAATTCCTACGAGCAGTACTTC.

J is TRBJ1-5 and V is TRBV6-5; D is undetermined. Germline V gene lookup returns CDR1 MNHEY and CDR2 SVGAGI. V was clipped by 8 bases and J by 0 bases, with 14 bases between them. The CDR3 covers 15 residues. The CDR3 bases are TGTGCCAGCCCTCGAGGAGTGTATAGCAATCAGCCCCAGCATTTT. It is translated as CASPRGVYSNQPQHF.

This chain connects TRBV5-6 to TRBJ1-2; no clear D gene. The germline V gene has CDR1 SGHDT and CDR2 YYEEEE. V was pared by 0 bases and J by 0 bases, with 12 bases between. The CDR3 has 16 amino acids. CDR3 nucleotides: TGTGCCAGCAGCTTGGCAGGCAGCCAAACTAACTATGGCTACACCTTC. This sequence encodes CASSLAGSQTNYGYTF.

The chain combines TRBV2 with TRBJ1-4, with 8 positions matching TRBD1. Germline V lookup: CDR1 SNHLY, CDR2 FYNNEI. Unmatched junction bases numbered 8, after V lost 7 bases and J lost 4 bases. This CDR3 has 15 residues. The DNA of the CDR3 is TGTGCCAGCACCCCCAGGACAGGGCTTAATGAAAAACTGTTTTTT. Protein product: CASTPRTGLNEKLFF.

This rearrangement joins TRBV27 to TRBJ2-7; 8 positions match TRBD1. V was clipped by 4 bases and J by 5 bases; unmatched bases: 7. This CDR3 has 14 residues. Germline V lookup: CDR1 MNHEY, CDR2 SMNVEV (reference sequence). For the CDR3, the DNA is TGTGCCAGCAGTTCAAGACAGGGGAGCCACGAGCAGTACTTC. It translates to CASSSRQGSHEQYF.

This clone has a handful of counts. The chain joins TRBV6-6 to TRBJ2-7; D tentatively fits TRBD1 or TRBD2 (5 bases each). V was clipped by 2 bases and J by 7 bases, with 12 bases between them. Germline V lookup: CDR1 MNHNY, CDR2 SVGAGI (reference sequence). The CDR3 consists of 13 residues. CDR3 residues: CASSYLGEEEQYF. CDR3 bases: TGTGCCAGCAGTTACCTGGGGGAAGAAGAGCAGTACTTC.

The V gene is TRBV18, the J gene TRBJ2-7; no clear D. The CDR3 has 13 amino acids. Germline CDR1 reads KGHSH; CDR2 reads LQKENI. V lost 2 bases to trimming and J lost 2 bases, with 7 bases between them. CDR3 protein: CASSPATAYEQYF. CDR3 DNA sequence: TGTGCCAGCTCACCAGCAACCGCCTACGAGCAGTACTTC. The whole variable domain, remainder taken from reference TRBV18 and TRBJ2-7, is NAGVMQNPRHLVRRRGQEARLRCSPMKGHSHVYWYRQLPEEGLKFMVYLQKENIIDESGMPKERFSAEFPKEGPSILRIQQVVRGDSAAYFCASSPATAYEQYFGPGTRLTVT.

This chain joins TRBV5-8 and TRBJ2-1, with 7 bases lining up with TRBD2. Germline V gene sequence: CDR1 SGHTS, CDR2 YDEGEE. The CDR3 is 15 residues long. The V gene end was trimmed by 5 bases and the J gene end by 5 bases; junction bases not matched to a gene: 10. This CDR3 reads CASRERDPRDNEQFF. Written as DNA, the CDR3 is TGTGCCAGCAGGGAGCGGGACCCCCGGGACAATGAGCAGTTCTTC. The full variable domain, rest sourced from reference TRBV5-8 and TRBJ2-1, is EAGVTQSPTHLIKTRGQQATLRCSPISGHTSVYWYQQALGLGLQFLLWYDEGEERNRGNFPPRFSGRQFPNYSSELNVNALELEDSALYLCASRERDPRDNEQFFGPGTRLTVL.

The chain carries TRBV9 and TRBJ1-2; D is undetermined. Per the germline V gene, CDR1 is SGDLS and CDR2 is YYNGEE. The V end lost 0 bases, the J end lost 4 bases, and 7 bases lay between the germline ends. This CDR3 is 13 amino acids long. CDR3 sequence (DNA): TGTGCCAGCAGCGTAGAGGGCAGCTATGGCTACACCTTC. Its protein is CASSVEGSYGYTF.

The gene calls are TRBV4-1 and TRBJ2-1; TRBD2 agrees at 8 bases. V gave up 2 bases and J gave up 4 bases; unmatched junction bases: 10. The CDR3 is made up of 17 amino acids. Germline CDR1 and CDR2: MGHRA and YSYEKL. DNA for the CDR3: TGCGCCAGCAGCCAACCTATAGCGGGATCGGGGTACAATGAGCAGTTCTTC. Protein sequence: CASSQPIAGSGYNEQFF.

The rearrangement links TRBV29-1 to TRBJ2-5; 7 nucleotides line up with TRBD1. This CDR3 region has 14 residues. From germline, CDR1 is SQVTM and CDR2 ANQGSEA. J lost 5 bases, V lost 3 bases, and 9 bases had no gene match. The CDR3 DNA sequence: TGCAGCGTTGACACCTCGATCAGGGGGGAGACCCAGTACTTC. Residues: CSVDTSIRGETQYF.

The chain links TRBV7-8 to TRBJ2-7, with 8 bases lining up with TRBD1. V was pared by 4 bases and J by 9 bases, with 5 bases of the junction left unmatched. The CDR3 totals 12 residues. Germline CDR1 is SGHVS and CDR2 is FQNEAQ. The DNA for the CDR3 is TGTGCCAGCAGCTACCAGGGGGCTGTGCAGTACTTC. Its translation is CASSYQGAVQYF.

The chain is built from TRBV5-4 and TRBJ1-2; D not certain. V was shortened by 5 bases and J by 0 bases, with 14 bases between the two germline ends. Germline V gene data show CDR1 as SGHNT and CDR2 as YYREEE (reference sequence). This CDR3 contains 15 residues. DNA for the CDR3: TGTGCCAGCAGGTGGCTGGGAGGAGCTAACTATGGCTACACCTTC. Amino acids: CASRWLGGANYGYTF.

J is TRBJ2-1 and V is TRBV6-5, with D perhaps matching TRBD1 (5 bases). CDR3 size: 16 residues. Germline V CDR1 and CDR2: MNHEY, SVGAGI. The V gene lost 4 bases and the J gene lost 2 bases, with 15 bases spanning the gap. For the CDR3, the DNA is TGTGCCAGCAGTTCCACAGGCAGGAAGACCTACAATGAGCAGTTCTTC. The encoded protein is CASSSTGRKTYNEQFF.

The CDR3 reads CASSFSAGQAYEQYF. In DNA form, the CDR3 reads TGTGCCAGCAGCTTCTCGGCCGGGCAGGCCTACGAGCAGTACTTC. The genes are TRBV7-8 and TRBJ2-7; unclear D gene. The germline CDR1 and CDR2 sequences are SGHVS and FQNEAQ. The CDR3 sequence is 15 residues long. V shed 3 bases and J shed 2 bases, with 14 bases lying between them. Full variable domain (rest looked up from reference TRBV7-8 and TRBJ2-7): GAGVSQSPRYKVAKRGQDVALRCDPISGHVSLFWYQQALGQGPEFLTYFQNEAQLDKSGLPSDRFFAERPEGSVSTLKIQRTQQEDSAVYLCASSFSAGQAYEQYFGPGTRLTVT.

J is TRBJ2-2 and V is TRBV6-2 or TRBV6-3; 11 nucleotides match TRBD2. This CDR3 is 16 amino acids long. Losses at the gene ends were 0 bases for V and 4 bases for J; bases not matched to a gene: 1. Germline V CDR1 and CDR2: MNHEY, SVGEGT. CDR3 residues: CASSYSLAGGTGELFF. For the CDR3, the DNA is TGTGCCAGCAGTTACTCGCTAGCGGGAGGCACCGGGGAGCTGTTTTTT.

In its sample, this clone was seen once. The chain carries TRBV19 and TRBJ1-2; the D gene is possibly TRBD1 (6 bases). The V gene lost 10 bases and the J gene lost 7 bases, with 19 bases spanning the gap. The germline gives CDR1 LNHDA, CDR2 SQIVND (reference sequence). The CDR3 length is 13 residues. The CDR3 reads CATERRGAGGYTF. The CDR3 nucleotides are TGTGCCACCGAGCGGAGGGGGGCGGGTGGCTACACCTTC.

The chain has TRBV3-1 (or the pseudogene TRBV3-2) and TRBJ2-3, with D maybe TRBD1 (5 bases). V was clipped by 3 bases and J by 6 bases, with 16 bases between them. There are 15 residues in the CDR3. Per the germline V gene, CDR1 is LGHDT and CDR2 is YNNKEL (reference sequence). The CDR3 DNA sequence: TGTGCCAGCAGCCACCCTAGGGGTCCTACGGATACGCAGTATTTT. It translates to CASSHPRGPTDTQYF.

This clone was counted a few times. V is TRBV7-9 and J is TRBJ1-2; D may be TRBD1 (5 bases). The germline V gene encodes CDR1 SEHNR and CDR2 FQNEAQ (reference sequence). This CDR3 has 15 residues. V was pared by 5 bases and J by 7 bases, with 20 bases between. The CDR3, as DNA: TGTGCCAGCAGCACCTCAGGGTTGGTGCGGTCTGGCTACACCTTC. It encodes CASSTSGLVRSGYTF.

The rearrangement links TRBV27 to TRBJ1-5; D possibly corresponds to TRBD1 (5 bases). Deletions cut 0 bases from V and 7 bases from J, with 10 bases between. Germline-derived CDR1 and CDR2 are MNHEY and SMNVEV (reference sequence). This CDR3 spans 14 amino acids. The CDR3 sequence is CASSLSGVGQPQHF. The CDR3 DNA reads TGTGCCAGCAGTTTATCGGGGGTAGGGCAGCCCCAGCATTTT.